What follows is one TCR beta chain and its context. Repertoires were generated with immunoSEQ multiplex PCR, while TCRdb's copy carries only in-frame clones and drops some. The sample includes about 400,000 clones, about 87% of them seen just once. Germline V gene data show CDR1 as SGHNT and CDR2 as YENEEA. With 0 bases removed from V and 4 bases from J, the gap between germline ends came to 17 bases. CDR3 length equals 17 residues. This sample is drawn from a study of blood T cell repertoires in COVID-19. As for the study in general: The cDNA or gDNA used as material had been derived from T cells, B-cell-depleted T cells, or PBMCs.

The sequence was collected from a man aged 40-55 years in a cohort exposed to, infected with or recovered from COVID-19 (not recorded which). Input material: PBMCs or T cells enriched from blood (not recorded which). The chain is built from TRBV11-3 and TRBJ2-3; the D gene is possibly TRBD2 (5 bases). CDR3 sequence reads: CASSLEGSELASDTQYF. The CDR3 nucleotides are TGTGCCAGCAGCTTAGAGGGCTCGGAGTTAGCGTCAGATACGCAGTATTTT. The complete variable domain, with remaining parts taken from reference TRBV11-3 and TRBJ2-3, reads EAGVVQSPRYKIIEKKQPVAFWCNPISGHNTLYWYLQNLGQGPELLIRYENEEAVDDSQLPKDRFSAERLKGVDSTLKIQPAELGDSAVYLCASSLEGSELASDTQYFGPGTRLTVL.